The next 19 T cell receptor beta chains were all read from a single sample in a study of radiation and T cells in renal cell carcinoma. Time point of the sample: blood 4 weeks post-SBRT, at nephrectomy. Treatment specified: 15 Gy SBRT to primary tumor, nephrectomy 4 weeks later. Repertoires were generated with immunoSEQ multiplex PCR, while TCRdb's copy carries only in-frame clones and drops some. The sample yields fewer than 200,000 clones, about nine tenths seen once. The specimen comprised blood, sampled from a patient whose treatment included radiotherapy and nephrectomy. The receptors were sampled from a woman in her forties or fifties with renal cell carcinoma.

The chain uses TRBV7-6 and TRBJ2-1; 7 bases line up with TRBD1. Germline CDR1 reads SGHVS; CDR2 reads FNYEAQ. The CDR3 has 12 residues. With 6 bases clipped from V and 10 bases from J, the junction kept 6 bases outside the gene matches. CDR3 DNA: TGTGCCAGCAGTATGACGACAGGGGAGCAGTTCTTC. Translation: CASSMTTGEQFF.

This chain connects TRBV19 to TRBJ1-1; TRBD1 agrees at 9 bases. V gave up 4 bases and J gave up 4 bases; unmatched junction bases: 1. The CDR3 is made up of 13 amino acids. Germline V gives CDR1 LNHDA, CDR2 SQIVND (reference sequence). In nucleotides, the CDR3 is TGTGCCAGTAGTACACAGGGGGCCACTGAAGCTTTCTTT. Its translation is CASSTQGATEAFF.

This chain uses TRBV28 with TRBJ1-4; the match to TRBD1 covers 7 bases. This CDR3 is built from 14 residues. V lost 5 bases to trimming and J lost 8 bases; unmatched junction nucleotides: 8. Germline CDR1 MDHEN, CDR2 SYDVKM. CDR3 protein: CASSETGQREKLFF. The CDR3 nucleotides read TGTGCCAGCAGTGAGACAGGGCAGCGCGAAAAACTGTTTTTT.

This chain connects TRBV5-1 to TRBJ1-1; D is ambiguous. This CDR3 is 12 amino acids long. Germline V gene sequence: CDR1 SGHRS, CDR2 YFSETQ. Trimming took 0 bases from V and 4 from J, leaving 4 bases between them. CDR3 sequence (DNA): TGCGCCAGCAGCTTGGTGGCCACTGAAGCTTTCTTT. Its translation: CASSLVATEAFF.

The V gene is TRBV9, the J gene TRBJ2-3, with D uncertain. Germline CDR1 is SGDLS and CDR2 is YYNGEE. The CDR3 spans 11 residues. Trimming pared 0 bases from V and 4 bases from J, leaving 0 bases between. The CDR3 here is CASSVADTQYF. For the CDR3, the DNA is TGTGCCAGCAGCGTAGCAGATACGCAGTATTTT. The whole variable domain, remainder taken from reference TRBV9 and TRBJ2-3, is DSGVTQTPKHLITATGQRVTLRCSPRSGDLSVYWYQQSLDQGLQFLIQYYNGEERAKGNILERFSAQQFPDLHSELNLSSLELGDSALYFCASSVADTQYFGPGTRLTVL.

A single count supports this clone. The chain is built from TRBV18 and TRBJ2-2, with 10 bases fitting TRBD1. CDR1 is KGHSH, CDR2 LQKENI, per germline. CDR3 length: 15 residues. V shed 3 bases and J 5 bases; nucleotides not matched to a gene: 3. CDR3 protein: CASSPDRGRTGELFF. The CDR3 region has the DNA TGTGCCAGCTCACCGGACAGGGGGAGAACCGGGGAGCTGTTTTTT. The whole variable domain, remainder taken from reference TRBV18 and TRBJ2-2, is NAGVMQNPRHLVRRRGQEARLRCSPMKGHSHVYWYRQLPEEGLKFMVYLQKENIIDESGMPKERFSAEFPKEGPSILRIQQVVRGDSAAYFCASSPDRGRTGELFFGEGSRLTVL.

This chain joins TRBV18 and TRBJ2-1, with 9 positions matching TRBD2. Unmatched junction bases numbered 8, after V lost 4 bases and J lost 1 base. CDR3 length: 17 amino acids. Germline V gives CDR1 KGHSH, CDR2 LQKENI. The CDR3 is CASSQYSGGGSYNEQFF. Here the CDR3 DNA reads TGTGCCAGCTCACAGTATAGCGGGGGAGGATCCTACAATGAGCAGTTCTTC.

The chain has TRBV7-2 and TRBJ1-2, with D possibly being TRBD1 (5 bases). The CDR3 runs to 16 residues. V lost 8 bases to trimming and J lost 1 base, with 20 bases between them. Germline assignment: CDR1 SGHTA and CDR2 FQGNSA. DNA for the CDR3: TGTGCCAGCGGGGACGGGGGAAACTGGGATAACTATGGCTACACCTTC. Encoded protein: CASGDGGNWDNYGYTF.

The rearrangement joins TRBV19 to TRBJ2-3; 10 positions match TRBD1. V trimming: 0 bases; J trimming: 4 bases; junction bases outside the gene matches: 7. CDR3 length: 17 residues. Germline CDR1 LNHDA, CDR2 SQIVND (reference sequence). The CDR3 reads CASSIDPRTGGSDTQYF. The DNA of the CDR3 is TGTGCCAGTAGTATAGATCCCCGGACAGGGGGGTCAGATACGCAGTATTTT.

This rearrangement joins TRBV5-1 to TRBJ2-5, with 7 nucleotides matching TRBD2. V was clipped by 1 base and J by 4 bases; unmatched bases: 4. The CDR3 extends over 14 amino acids. From germline, CDR1 is SGHRS and CDR2 YFSETQ. The CDR3 protein is CASSLLGGGETQYF. For the CDR3, the DNA is TGCGCCAGCAGCTTGTTAGGCGGGGGAGAGACCCAGTACTTC. Using reference TRBV5-1 and TRBJ2-5 for the parts outside the CDR3, the full variable domain is KAGVTQTPRYLIKTRGQQVTLSCSPISGHRSVSWYQQTPGQGLQFLFEYFSETQRNKGNFPGRFSGRQFSNSRSEMNVSTLELGDSALYLCASSLLGGGETQYFGPGTRLLVL.

CDR3 in amino acids: CASRSRWDNSPLHF. As DNA, the CDR3 is TGTGCCAGCAGGAGCCGGTGGGATAATTCACCCCTCCACTTT. The J gene is TRBJ1-6, the V gene TRBV6-1; D uncertain. The CDR3 covers 14 residues. V was shortened by 6 bases and J by 5 bases, with 11 bases between the two germline ends. Germline lookup yields CDR1 MNHNS and CDR2 SASEGT.

CDR3 bases: TGTGCCACCAGAGGACCCGGACAGCCCACCGGGGAGCTGTTTTTT. Amino acids: CATRGPGQPTGELFF. The chain recombines TRBV27 with TRBJ2-2, with D perhaps matching TRBD1 (6 bases). Germline V CDR1 and CDR2: MNHEY, SMNVEV (reference sequence). CDR3 length: 15 residues. V lost 10 bases, J lost 4 bases, and 19 bases lay in between.

V is TRBV5-8 and J is TRBJ1-5; D possibly corresponds to TRBD1 (5 bases). Germline loops: CDR1 SGHTS, CDR2 YDEGEE. The CDR3 runs to 16 residues. The ends were cut back, 1 base at V and 0 bases at J, with 11 bases in the middle. The CDR3 coding sequence is TGTGCCAGCAGCTTGTTCGTGACAGTTAGCAATCAGCCCCAGCATTTT. It translates to CASSLFVTVSNQPQHF.

The chain is built from TRBV12-5 and TRBJ1-5; no clear D gene. Trimming shortened V by 5 bases and J by 5 bases, and 10 bases separated the two germline ends. CDR3 length: 13 residues. Germline V gene lookup returns CDR1 LGHNT and CDR2 FRNRAP. The CDR3: CASGPSVDQPQHF. The CDR3, as DNA: TGTGCTAGTGGTCCCTCTGTGGATCAGCCCCAGCATTTT.

V is TRBV9 and J is TRBJ1-4; 11 bases are a match to TRBD1. With V trimmed by 2 bases and J by 7 bases, 10 bases remained unmatched. CDR1 and CDR2 (germline): SGDLS, YYNGEE. This CDR3 contains 17 residues. DNA of the CDR3: TGTGCCAGCAGCGTCGACGGACAGGGGGCTTGGGGTGAAAAACTGTTTTTT. Its protein is CASSVDGQGAWGEKLFF. The full variable domain, with the rest looked up from reference TRBV9 and TRBJ1-4, is DSGVTQTPKHLITATGQRVTLRCSPRSGDLSVYWYQQSLDQGLQFLIQYYNGEERAKGNILERFSAQQFPDLHSELNLSSLELGDSALYFCASSVDGQGAWGEKLFFGSGTQLSVL.

The rearrangement links TRBV6-5 to TRBJ1-2; TRBD1 is a possible D gene (6 bases). The ends were cut back, 5 bases at V and 7 bases at J, with 17 bases in the middle. Per the germline V gene, CDR1 is MNHEY and CDR2 is SVGAGI. The CDR3 covers 14 residues. CDR3 loop: CASSQGLSFSGYTF. CDR3 DNA: TGTGCCAGCAGTCAGGGGCTATCTTTCTCTGGCTACACCTTC.

V and J are TRBV6-6 and TRBJ2-1; TRBD1 aligns across 8 bases. J was trimmed by 8 bases and V by 5 bases; bases with no gene match: 8. The CDR3 has 14 residues. CDR1 and CDR2 (germline): MNHNY, SVGAGI (reference sequence). CDR3 nucleotide sequence: TGTGCCAGCAGTCCTAGACCAGGGGGCTATGAGCAGTTCTTC. Encoded protein: CASSPRPGGYEQFF.

CDR3 in DNA: TGCACCAGCAGCAAACGTCGGCGAAACGAGCTAAGAAGGTACGAGCAGTACTTC. Translated: CTSSKRRRNELRRYEQYF. V usage is TRBV1 and J usage is TRBJ2-7. TRBV1 is deemed a pseudogene. The CDR3 spans 18 residues.

The genes are TRBV6-5 and TRBJ1-2; D gene ambiguous. Germline V gene sequence: CDR1 MNHEY, CDR2 SVGAGI. The CDR3 contains 14 residues. With 8 bases removed from V and 8 bases from J, the gap between germline ends came to 21 bases. The CDR3 DNA follows: TGTGCCAGCTGTGCACTGCCGGGAGGGCGCGGCTACACCTTC. This sequence encodes CASCALPGGRGYTF.